This T cell receptor beta chain was recorded in a study of human thymus T cells. The table came from immunoSEQ multiplex PCR; TCRdb's copy has only in-frame clones and leaves some out. The sample gives approximately 46,000 clones, 85% to 95% of which show up once; approximately 0.16% is in the top ten. The germline V gene encodes CDR1 MNHNS and CDR2 SASEGT. The CDR3 runs 13 residues. V shed 2 bases and J shed 3 bases, with 8 bases lying between them. V and J are TRBV6-1 and TRBJ2-7; D is perhaps TRBD1 (5 bases). Sequences were obtained from blood. This receptor was identified in a girl less than two years old with a congenital heart defect but otherwise immunologically healthy. The CDR3 DNA is TGTGCCAGCAGTGAACGGACATACTACGAGCAGTACTTC. This sequence encodes CASSERTYYEQYF.